Listed below are T cell receptor beta chains from one sample, sequenced in a study of cytomegalovirus exposure and HLA in healthy donors. The method was immunoSEQ multiplex PCR; TCRdb's version includes in-frame clones alone and lacks a portion of them. The table records about 67,000 clones, about 70% of them present only once. Specimen: PBMCs. These receptors were taken from a woman aged 25-40 years in good health and CMV-seronegative. CDR3s include the opening cysteine and the closing phenylalanine or tryptophan. A D gene is named only where the DNA matches it firmly. Size is stated for part of the rows, as once, few or many counts, or as a class when the clone is expanded.

V gene: TRBV4-3; clone size: few; D gene: NA; J gene: TRBJ1-2; CDR3 protein: CASSRGAFRANYGYTF; CDR3 DNA: TGCGCCAGCAGCCGAGGCGCCTTCAGGGCTAACTATGGCTACACCTTC
V gene: TRBV19; clone size: NA; D gene: NA; J gene: TRBJ1-5; CDR3 protein: CASNWGSGGRNQPQHF; CDR3 DNA: TGTGCCAGCAACTGGGGATCGGGGGGGAGGAATCAGCCCCAGCATTTT
V gene: TRBV9; clone size: NA; D gene: TRBD2; J gene: TRBJ2-1; CDR3 protein: CASSHSPTSGGPSYNEQFF; CDR3 DNA: TGTGCCAGCAGCCACTCCCCTACTAGCGGGGGGCCGTCATACAATGAGCAGTTCTTC
V gene: TRBV4-2; clone size: NA; D gene: NA; J gene: TRBJ2-1; CDR3 protein: CASRTRGGVHNEQFF; CDR3 DNA: TGTGCCAGCAGAACCCGAGGAGGGGTTCACAATGAGCAGTTCTTC
V gene: TRBV5-6; clone size: NA; D gene: TRBD1; J gene: TRBJ1-1; CDR3 protein: CASATGTNTEAFF; CDR3 DNA: TGTGCCAGCGCGACAGGGACGAACACTGAAGCTTTCTTT
V gene: TRBV6-1; clone size: few; D gene: NA; J gene: TRBJ1-3; CDR3 protein: CATTGTNSGNTIYF; CDR3 DNA: TGTGCCACTACAGGGACCAACTCTGGAAACACCATATATTTT
V gene: TRBV9; clone size: NA; D gene: NA; J gene: TRBJ2-1; CDR3 protein: CASSPAGVPGDEQFF; CDR3 DNA: TGTGCCAGCAGCCCCGCCGGGGTTCCGGGGGATGAGCAGTTCTTC
V gene: TRBV28; clone size: NA; D gene: TRBD1; J gene: TRBJ2-3; CDR3 protein: CASSLFPLTPQGASTDTQYF; CDR3 DNA: TGTGCCAGCAGTTTATTCCCCCTAACTCCGCAGGGGGCGAGCACAGATACGCAGTATTTT
V gene: TRBV7-9; clone size: NA; D gene: TRBD1; J gene: TRBJ2-7; CDR3 protein: CASSPGQGTPYEQYF; CDR3 DNA: TGTGCCAGCAGCCCCGGACAGGGGACCCCTTACGAGCAGTACTTC
V gene: TRBV4-1; clone size: NA; D gene: NA; J gene: TRBJ1-5; CDR3 protein: CASSPGDSSNQPQHF; CDR3 DNA: TGCGCCAGCAGCCCGGGAGACAGTAGCAATCAGCCCCAGCATTTT
V gene: TRBV11-3; clone size: NA; D gene: TRBD2; J gene: TRBJ2-5; CDR3 protein: CASSFRGGPQETQYF; CDR3 DNA: TGTGCCAGCAGCTTCCGGGGGGGTCCCCAAGAGACCCAGTACTTC
V gene: TRBV11-2; clone size: NA; D gene: NA; J gene: TRBJ1-5; CDR3 protein: CASSQDNSQPQHF; CDR3 DNA: TGTGCCAGCAGCCAAGACAACAGTCAGCCCCAGCATTTT
V gene: TRBV2; clone size: few; D gene: NA; J gene: TRBJ1-2; CDR3 protein: CASSEWSYGYTF; CDR3 DNA: TGTGCCAGCAGTGAATGGAGCTATGGCTACACCTTC
V gene: TRBV28; clone size: NA; D gene: NA; J gene: TRBJ2-5; CDR3 protein: CASSSSTETQYF; CDR3 DNA: TGTGCCAGCAGTTCCTCAACTGAGACCCAGTACTTC
V gene: TRBV20-1; clone size: NA; D gene: NA; J gene: TRBJ1-1; CDR3 protein: CSAIRGAEAFF; CDR3 DNA: TGCAGTGCGATTCGGGGGGCTGAAGCTTTCTTT
V gene: TRBV7-9; clone size: NA; D gene: TRBD1; J gene: TRBJ2-7; CDR3 protein: CASSLRTGHGEQYF; CDR3 DNA: TGTGCCAGCAGCTTAAGGACAGGGCATGGCGAGCAGTACTTC
V gene: TRBV2; clone size: few; D gene: NA; J gene: TRBJ1-2; CDR3 protein: CASSEIDRLEVYGYTF; CDR3 DNA: TGTGCCAGCAGTGAGATAGACCGCCTGGAGGTGTATGGCTACACCTTC
V gene: TRBV7-2; clone size: once; D gene: TRBD1; J gene: TRBJ2-2; CDR3 protein: CASSPNLQGGELFF; CDR3 DNA: TGTGCCAGCAGCCCGAACTTACAGGGGGGAGAGCTGTTTTTT
V gene: TRBV10-3; clone size: NA; D gene: TRBD2; J gene: TRBJ2-1; CDR3 protein: CAISAAGGAYNEQFF; CDR3 DNA: TGTGCCATCAGCGCGGCGGGGGGGGCCTACAATGAGCAGTTCTTC
V gene: TRBV4-3; clone size: NA; D gene: TRBD2; J gene: TRBJ2-1; CDR3 protein: CASSQETGGEQFF; CDR3 DNA: TGCGCCAGCAGCCAAGAAACGGGGGGTGAGCAGTTCTTC
V gene: TRBV5-1; clone size: NA; D gene: TRBD1; J gene: TRBJ1-1; CDR3 protein: CASTADRAATEAFF; CDR3 DNA: TGCGCCAGCACCGCCGACAGGGCCGCCACTGAAGCTTTCTTT
V gene: TRBV6-5; clone size: NA; D gene: NA; J gene: TRBJ2-2; CDR3 protein: CASSFGPRAGELFF; CDR3 DNA: TGTGCCAGCAGTTTTGGACCGAGGGCCGGGGAGCTGTTTTTT
V gene: TRBV5-1; clone size: NA; D gene: TRBD1; J gene: TRBJ1-1; CDR3 protein: CASSRDSVNTEAFF; CDR3 DNA: TGCGCCAGCAGCAGGGACAGCGTGAACACTGAAGCTTTCTTT
V gene: TRBV18; clone size: once; D gene: NA; J gene: TRBJ1-3; CDR3 protein: CASSPRVQSYRAFTGNTIYF; CDR3 DNA: TGTGCCAGCTCACCACGTGTGCAGTCTTACAGGGCGTTTACTGGAAACACCATATATTTT
V gene: TRBV2; clone size: NA; D gene: NA; J gene: TRBJ2-7; CDR3 protein: CASGAWGDEQYF; CDR3 DNA: TGTGCCAGCGGAGCTTGGGGGGACGAGCAGTACTTC
V gene: TRBV4-2; clone size: NA; D gene: NA; J gene: TRBJ2-1; CDR3 protein: CASSPTGNEQFF; CDR3 DNA: TGTGCCAGCAGCCCGACAGGCAATGAGCAGTTCTTC